The rows below give T cell receptor beta chains drawn from one sample of a study of shared clonotypes between healthy human individuals. Clones were read by immunoSEQ multiplex PCR, and TCRdb kept only the in-frame ones, dropping some. The sample includes about 680,000 clones, 92% of them seen just once. Sequenced material: naive CD8+ T cells sorted from blood. The origin of the receptors is a man younger than 40 in good health. Both conserved end residues are part of each CDR3. The order of the fields is V gene, CDR3 protein.

V: TRBV10-1
CDR3: CASSYRPSGSSYNEQFF

V: TRBV6-5
CDR3: CASKWGEQFF

V: TRBV27
CDR3: CASAPGQITDTQYF

V: TRBV5-6
CDR3: CASSLVQETQYF

V: TRBV7-8
CDR3: CASSSAGVTDTQYF

V: TRBV10-1
CDR3: CASRTGNIQETQYF

V: TRBV27
CDR3: CASKQRGFWDQPQHF

V: TRBV5-1
CDR3: CASRSGTSGISNTGELFF

V: TRBV4-1
CDR3: CASSLRSGLAEEVEQFF

V: TRBV6-6
CDR3: CASSYTGHEQYF

V: TRBV28
CDR3: CASSFFENEQYF

V: TRBV7-9
CDR3: CASSYALSGNRETQYF

V: TRBV29-1
CDR3: CSVVSSGRTNAEAFF

V: TRBV7-9
CDR3: CASSLRGRTQYF

V: TRBV28
CDR3: CASSSMDPEAFF

V: TRBV27
CDR3: CASSLSRSGSTDTQYF